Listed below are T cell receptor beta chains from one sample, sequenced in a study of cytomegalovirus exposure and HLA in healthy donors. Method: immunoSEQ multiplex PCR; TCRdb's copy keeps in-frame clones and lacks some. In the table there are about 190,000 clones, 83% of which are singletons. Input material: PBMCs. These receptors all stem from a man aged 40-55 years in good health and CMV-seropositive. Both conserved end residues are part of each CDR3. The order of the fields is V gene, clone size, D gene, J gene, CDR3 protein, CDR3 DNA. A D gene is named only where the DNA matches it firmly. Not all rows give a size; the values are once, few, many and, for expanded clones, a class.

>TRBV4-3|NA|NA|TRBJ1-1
CASSQPGQRNTEAFF
TGCGCCAGCAGCCAGCCCGGACAGAGGAACACTGAAGCTTTCTTT
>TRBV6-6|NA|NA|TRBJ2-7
CASGSLYEQYF
TGTGCCAGCGGGAGTCTTTACGAGCAGTACTTC
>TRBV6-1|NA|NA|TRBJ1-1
CASSELLEAFF
TGTGCCAGCAGTGAACTCCTTGAAGCTTTCTTT
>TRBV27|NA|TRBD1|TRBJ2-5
CASSTDRGRETQYF
TGTGCCAGCAGTACAGACAGGGGCCGAGAGACCCAGTACTTC
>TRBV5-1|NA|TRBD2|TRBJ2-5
CASSFPRGTSGKSQETQYF
TGCGCCAGCAGCTTCCCTCGGGGGACTAGCGGGAAAAGTCAGGAGACCCAGTACTTC
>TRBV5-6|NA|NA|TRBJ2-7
CASSFGDFGLEQYF
TGTGCCAGCAGCTTTGGGGACTTCGGGCTCGAGCAGTACTTC
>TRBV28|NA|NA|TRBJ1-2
CASRLTGAYGYTF
TGTGCCAGCAGACTGACAGGCGCCTATGGCTACACCTTC
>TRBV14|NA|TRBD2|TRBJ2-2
CASSQGLARITGELFF
TGTGCCAGCAGCCAGGGACTAGCGCGAATCACCGGGGAGCTGTTTTTT
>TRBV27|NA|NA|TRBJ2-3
CASSLRRAQGTDTQYF
TGTGCCAGCAGTTTACGCAGGGCCCAAGGTACAGATACGCAGTATTTT
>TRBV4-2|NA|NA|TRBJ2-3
CASSQDPRLGTDTQYF
TGTGCCAGCAGCCAAGATCCGCGACTAGGAACAGATACGCAGTATTTT
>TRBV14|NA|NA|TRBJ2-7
CASSQLRGNYEQYF
TGTGCCAGCAGCCAACTCCGGGGGAACTACGAGCAGTACTTC
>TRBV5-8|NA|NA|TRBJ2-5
CASSSGAGGVQETQYF
TGTGCCAGCAGCAGTGGGGCCGGGGGAGTTCAAGAGACCCAGTACTTC
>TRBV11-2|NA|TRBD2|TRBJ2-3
CASSSEGPGLAGVDTQYF
TGTGCCAGCAGCTCAGAGGGGCCGGGACTAGCGGGAGTAGATACGCAGTATTTT
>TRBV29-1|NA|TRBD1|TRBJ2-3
CSVALRQGQNTQYF
TGCAGCGTTGCTCTGAGACAGGGCCAAAATACGCAGTATTTT
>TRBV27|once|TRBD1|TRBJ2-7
CASSLYAGTVTIYEQYF
TGTGCCAGCAGTTTATACGCCGGGACAGTCACTATTTACGAGCAGTACTTC
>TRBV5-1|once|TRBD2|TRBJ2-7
CASSHQASGSYEQYF
TGCGCCAGCAGCCACCAAGCTAGCGGCTCCTACGAGCAGTACTTC
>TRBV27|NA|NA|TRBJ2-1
CASRKFERASSYNEQFF
TGTGCCAGCAGAAAATTTGAGCGGGCCAGCTCCTACAATGAGCAGTTCTTC
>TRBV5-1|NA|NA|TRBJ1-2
CASSDLGGGTNGYTF
TGCGCCAGCAGCGACCTTGGGGGAGGGACGAATGGCTACACCTTC
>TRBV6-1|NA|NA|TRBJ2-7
CASSEIGGSYEQYF
TGTGCCAGCAGTGAAATAGGGGGTTCCTACGAGCAGTACTTC
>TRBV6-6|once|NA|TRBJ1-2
CASSDFLGAGYTF
TGTGCCAGCAGTGACTTTTTGGGGGCTGGCTACACCTTC
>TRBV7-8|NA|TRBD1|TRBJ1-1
CASSLGQGAEAFF
TGTGCCAGCAGCTTAGGACAGGGCGCTGAAGCTTTCTTT